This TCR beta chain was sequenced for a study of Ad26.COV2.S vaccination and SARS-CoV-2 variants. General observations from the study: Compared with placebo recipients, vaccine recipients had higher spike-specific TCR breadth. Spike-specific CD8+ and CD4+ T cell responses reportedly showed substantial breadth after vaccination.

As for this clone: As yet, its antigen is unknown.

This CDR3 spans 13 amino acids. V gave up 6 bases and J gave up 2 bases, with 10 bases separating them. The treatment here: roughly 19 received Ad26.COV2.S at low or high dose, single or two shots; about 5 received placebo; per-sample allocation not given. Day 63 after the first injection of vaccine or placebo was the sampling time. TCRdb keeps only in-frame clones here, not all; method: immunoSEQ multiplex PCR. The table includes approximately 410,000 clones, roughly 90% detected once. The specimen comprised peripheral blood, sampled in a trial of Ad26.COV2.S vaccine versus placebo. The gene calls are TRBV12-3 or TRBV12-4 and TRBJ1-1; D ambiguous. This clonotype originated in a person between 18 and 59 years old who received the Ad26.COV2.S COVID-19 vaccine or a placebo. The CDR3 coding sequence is TGTGCCAGCAGCCGGGCGGGCAACACTGAAGCTTTCTTT. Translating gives CASSRAGNTEAFF.